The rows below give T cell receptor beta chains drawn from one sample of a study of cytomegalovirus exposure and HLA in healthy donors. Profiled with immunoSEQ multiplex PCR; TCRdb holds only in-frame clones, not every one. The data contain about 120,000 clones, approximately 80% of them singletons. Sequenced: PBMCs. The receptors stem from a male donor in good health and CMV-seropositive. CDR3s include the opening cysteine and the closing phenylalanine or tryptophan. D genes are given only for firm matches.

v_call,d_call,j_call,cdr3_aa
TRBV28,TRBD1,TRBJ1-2,CASGLGQGRDGYTF
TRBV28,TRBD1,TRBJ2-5,CASTLGQVQETQYF
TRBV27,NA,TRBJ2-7,CASSGYREHNPYEQYF
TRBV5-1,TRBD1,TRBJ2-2,CASSTGQGTNTGELFF
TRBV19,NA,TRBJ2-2,CASKLAANTGELFF
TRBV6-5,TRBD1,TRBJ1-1,CASSPGTGGPEAFF
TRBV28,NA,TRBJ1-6,CASSSPQTGQASPLHF
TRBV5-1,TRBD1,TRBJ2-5,CASSLLPGGGETQYF
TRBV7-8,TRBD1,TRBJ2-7,CASSPRTGPYEQYF
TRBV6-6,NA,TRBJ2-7,CASSLVDEQYF
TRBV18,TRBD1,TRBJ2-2,CASSRRDRGAGELFF
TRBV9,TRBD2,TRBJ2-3,CASSVAGGQADTQYF
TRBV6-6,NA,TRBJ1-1,CAAREAGTTEAFF
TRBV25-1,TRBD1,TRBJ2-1,CASSPRQGSYNEQFF
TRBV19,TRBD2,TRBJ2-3,CASPGLGVDTQYF
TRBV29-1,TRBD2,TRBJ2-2,CSVGFASGTGELFF
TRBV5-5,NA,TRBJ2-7,CASSLPTRSSYEQYF